This is a list of T cell receptor beta chains from one sample in a study of blood T cell repertoires in COVID-19. Assay: immunoSEQ multiplex PCR; the TCRdb copy retains only in-frame clones and omits some. The sample includes about 200,000 clones, 70% to 90% of them seen just once. The sample consisted of peripheral blood. These receptors all stem from a man in his forties or fifties with COVID-19, enrolled during active disease. CDR3s include the opening cysteine and the closing phenylalanine or tryptophan. The D gene is left open where the match is weak. Some rows mark clone size as missing; the rest say once, few, many or name a class of expanded clone.

V gene: TRBV9
J gene: TRBJ2-5
clone size: once
D gene: TRBD1
CDR3 DNA: TGTGCCAGCAGCGAGGGGACAGGGCTGTACCAAGAGACCCAGTACTTC
CDR3 protein: CASSEGTGLYQETQYF

V gene: TRBV27
J gene: TRBJ1-5
clone size: .
D gene: TRBD1
CDR3 DNA: TGTGCCAGCAGTGCAGGGGGCGGCAATCAGCCCCAGCATTTT
CDR3 protein: CASSAGGGNQPQHF

V gene: TRBV28
J gene: TRBJ1-2
clone size: .
D gene: .
CDR3 DNA: TGTGCCAGCAGAGGGGCACAGGAGGGCGACTATGGCTACACCTTC
CDR3 protein: CASRGAQEGDYGYTF

V gene: TRBV29-1
J gene: TRBJ2-3
clone size: .
D gene: .
CDR3 DNA: TGCAGCGTTGACGGGGATCAAAGCACAGATACGCAGTATTTT
CDR3 protein: CSVDGDQSTDTQYF

V gene: TRBV5-1
J gene: TRBJ1-4
clone size: .
D gene: TRBD1
CDR3 DNA: TGCGCCAGCAGCGCCGGACAGGGGGGTATAACTAATGAAAAACTGTTTTTT
CDR3 protein: CASSAGQGGITNEKLFF

V gene: TRBV18
J gene: TRBJ2-7
clone size: .
D gene: TRBD2
CDR3 DNA: TGTGCCAGCTCACCATACTTTTCAAAAGCGGGAGGGTACGAGCAGTACTTC
CDR3 protein: CASSPYFSKAGGYEQYF

V gene: TRBV28
J gene: TRBJ2-7
clone size: once
D gene: .
CDR3 DNA: TGTGCCAGCAGTTTGTTGGGAAGGGGCATATACGAGCAGTACTTC
CDR3 protein: CASSLLGRGIYEQYF

V gene: TRBV21-1
J gene: TRBJ2-4
clone size: .
D gene: .
CDR3 DNA: TGTGCCAGCAGCACCCCTTCGGACAGGGGTCTTGGGTTAGCCAAAAACATTCAGTACTTC
CDR3 protein: CASSTPSDRGLGLAKNIQYF

V gene: TRBV5-1
J gene: TRBJ2-3
clone size: .
D gene: .
CDR3 DNA: TGCGCCAGCAGCTTGGCAGGTCGGCTCTACGGCACAGATACGCAGTATTTT
CDR3 protein: CASSLAGRLYGTDTQYF

V gene: TRBV5-1
J gene: TRBJ1-4
clone size: .
D gene: .
CDR3 DNA: TGCGCCAGCAGCTTCCAATCAGGGGCTGAAAAACTGTTTTTT
CDR3 protein: CASSFQSGAEKLFF

V gene: TRBV6-2/TRBV6-3
J gene: TRBJ2-5
clone size: .
D gene: .
CDR3 DNA: TGTGCCAGCAGCCCCTTCGGCGGGGAGACCCAGTACTTC
CDR3 protein: CASSPFGGETQYF